Sequencing of this TCR beta chain was carried out in a study of cytomegalovirus exposure and HLA in healthy donors. Both 60 Vbeta primers and 13 Jbeta primers went into the PCR. Generated by immunoSEQ multiplex PCR, the TCRdb table keeps only in-frame clones and is missing some. This table has approximately 180,000 clones, about four fifths appearing once. The CDR3 consists of 12 residues. Germline assignment: CDR1 SGDLS and CDR2 YYNGEE. The V and J ends lost 3 bases and 7 bases respectively, with 10 bases between them. The source material was PBMCs. V is TRBV9 and J is TRBJ1-2, with TRBD1 as a possible D gene (6 bases). The sequence derives from a young man in good health and CMV-seropositive. CDR3: CASSATGPGYTF. The CDR3 coding sequence is TGTGCCAGCAGCGCCACAGGGCCTGGCTACACCTTC.